The 32 T cell receptor beta chains in this list originate from one sample, sequenced in a study of cytomegalovirus exposure and HLA in healthy donors. Researchers ran the PCR with 60 Vbeta and 13 Jbeta primers. TCRdb's copy holds only in-frame clones and misses some; the assay was immunoSEQ multiplex PCR. The table has 170,000 or so clones, around 80% seen once. Specimen: PBMCs. These receptors were taken from a man in his late teens or twenties in good health and CMV-seronegative.

This chain joins TRBV5-8 and TRBJ2-7, with D perhaps TRBD2 (7 bases). Germline CDR1 reads SGHTS; CDR2 reads YDEGEE. This CDR3 contains 16 residues. V was pared by 4 bases and J by 3 bases, with 20 bases between. The CDR3 nucleotides are TGTGCCAGCAGCCCGGGACGGGGGGCGCCGGGCTACGAGCAGTACTTC. This gives the protein CASSPGRGAPGYEQYF.

The rearrangement links TRBV7-9 to TRBJ1-2, with D tentatively TRBD1 (6 bases). Trimming cost V 4 bases and J 7 bases, with 7 bases left between them. The germline V gene encodes CDR1 SEHNR and CDR2 FQNEAQ (reference sequence). The CDR3 has 11 residues. The CDR3 loop reads CASSSGAGYTF. In nucleotides, the CDR3 is TGTGCCAGCAGCTCAGGGGCTGGCTACACCTTC. The complete variable domain, with remaining parts taken from reference TRBV7-9 and TRBJ1-2, reads DTGVSQNPRHKITKRGQNVTFRCDPISEHNRLYWYRQTLGQGPEFLTYFQNEAQLEKSRLLSDRFSAERPKGSFSTLEIQRTEQGDSAMYLCASSSGAGYTFGSGTRLTVV.

This clone was recorded at least ten times. The gene calls are TRBV19 and TRBJ2-1; TRBD1 aligns across 9 bases. V was pared by 5 bases and J by 2 bases, with 4 bases of the junction left unmatched. The CDR3 runs to 15 residues. Germline V gene lookup returns CDR1 LNHDA and CDR2 SQIVND (reference sequence). The CDR3 protein is CASSLQGAPYNEQFF. CDR3 DNA sequence: TGTGCCAGTAGTCTACAGGGGGCCCCCTACAATGAGCAGTTCTTC.

About this clone itself: Within the sample, other DNA sequences also encode this same CDR3. The gene calls are TRBV5-1 and TRBJ2-3; 13 bases fit TRBD2. Germline CDR1 is SGHRS and CDR2 is YFSETQ. J gave up 3 bases and V 4 bases, and 2 bases lay outside the gene matches. The CDR3 extends over 15 amino acids. CDR3 loop: CASSLGLAGTDTQYF. In DNA form, the CDR3 reads TGCGCCAGCAGCCTGGGACTAGCGGGGACAGATACGCAGTATTTT.

The rearrangement links TRBV7-8 to TRBJ1-1; D gene ambiguous. The V gene lost 8 bases and the J gene lost 1 base, with 8 bases spanning the gap. The CDR3 runs 12 residues. Per the germline V gene, CDR1 is SGHVS and CDR2 is FQNEAQ. In DNA form, the CDR3 reads TGTGCCAGCCGGGGTCCGAACACTGAAGCTTTCTTT. Its translation: CASRGPNTEAFF.

This rearrangement joins TRBV4-3 to TRBJ1-1; TRBD1 aligns across 8 bases. The CDR3 has 15 residues. CDR1 and CDR2 from the germline V gene are LGHNA and YSLEER. The J segment lost 3 bases and the V segment lost 3 bases, leaving 6 bases of the junction unmatched. CDR3 loop: CASSQEDREDTEAFF. The CDR3 nucleotides are TGCGCCAGCAGCCAGGAGGACAGGGAGGACACTGAAGCTTTCTTT.

Concerning this clone itself: Other DNA sequences in this sample translate to the same CDR3. The V gene is TRBV28, the J gene TRBJ1-3; D remains ambiguous. The V end lost 3 bases, the J end lost 2 bases, and 8 bases lay between the germline ends. Germline V gene sequence: CDR1 MDHEN, CDR2 SYDVKM. The length of the CDR3 is 14 residues. CDR3 nucleotides: TGTGCCAGCAGTTTCTCGAGGGCTGGAAACACCATATATTTT. Translated, it gives CASSFSRAGNTIYF.

The chain is built from TRBV27 and TRBJ1-1; no clear D gene. The CDR3 runs to 15 residues. Germline V gene data show CDR1 as MNHEY and CDR2 as SMNVEV (reference sequence). The V gene lost 5 bases and the J gene lost 2 bases, with 15 bases spanning the gap. CDR3 sequence (DNA): TGTGCCAGCAGTCCGCAGGTATATTCTAACACTGAAGCTTTCTTT. Amino acid sequence: CASSPQVYSNTEAFF.

V is TRBV5-8 and J is TRBJ1-2; D gene unclear. CDR1 is SGHTS and CDR2 is YDEGEE in the germline V gene. The V end was cut by 4 bases, the J end by 4 bases, with 11 bases between. The CDR3 totals 13 residues. CDR3 in amino acids: CASSPLSGYGYTF. DNA for the CDR3: TGTGCCAGCAGCCCACTCTCGGGCTATGGCTACACCTTC.

This clone was counted once. The chain links TRBV29-1 to TRBJ2-5; TRBD2 agrees at 12 bases. This CDR3 is 15 amino acids long. V dropped 7 bases and J dropped 5; count of bases not matched to a gene: 11. Germline-derived CDR1 and CDR2 are SQVTM and ANQGSEA. CDR3 amino acids: CSDIPSGGAWETQYF. CDR3 coding DNA: TGCAGCGACATACCTAGCGGGGGGGCCTGGGAGACCCAGTACTTC.

V and J are TRBV7-8 and TRBJ2-1; 11 bases map to TRBD2. Germline V gene data show CDR1 as SGHVS and CDR2 as FQNEAQ. There are 15 residues in the CDR3. Trimming at V came to 5 bases and at J to 11 bases, leaving 11 bases not matched to a gene. CDR3 bases: TGTGCCAGCAGCATCACTAGCGGGAGTAGGGATAAGCAGTTCTTC. Translating gives CASSITSGSRDKQFF.

This clone was seen more than once but under ten times. The DNA for the CDR3 is TGTGCCAGCAGTTTATTAATGGGGGCCAACGTCCTGACTTTC. Amino acid sequence: CASSLLMGANVLTF. The V gene is TRBV27, the J gene TRBJ2-6; D is ambiguous. CDR1 and CDR2 from the germline V gene are MNHEY and SMNVEV (reference sequence). CDR3 length: 14 amino acids. The V gene lost 1 base and the J gene lost 4 bases, with 5 bases spanning the gap.

The chain is built from TRBV11-1 and TRBJ2-7, with D possibly TRBD2 on 6 matching bases. CDR3 size: 16 residues. Germline V gives CDR1 SGHAT, CDR2 FQDESV (reference sequence). V was trimmed by 4 bases and J by 3 bases, leaving 19 bases between them. CDR3 DNA sequence: TGTGCCAGCAGCTCCGTAGCGGCGAGGGTTGACTACGAGCAGTACTTC. Residues: CASSSVAARVDYEQYF.

The rearrangement links TRBV4-3 to TRBJ2-1, with 9 bases aligning to TRBD1. The germline V gene has CDR1 LGHNA and CDR2 YSLEER. The junction had 12 bases not matched to a gene; V was cut back by 4 bases and J by 8 bases. The CDR3 is made up of 16 amino acids. CDR3 in DNA: TGCGCCAGCAGCCCAGTTGGACAGGGGATGGAGGATGAGCAGTTCTTC. It specifies CASSPVGQGMEDEQFF.

J is TRBJ2-7 and V is TRBV4-3, with 9 bases that match TRBD2. Trimming took 1 base from V and 2 from J; bases not matched to a gene: 3. The CDR3 runs 15 residues. The germline gives CDR1 LGHNA, CDR2 YSLEER. The CDR3 DNA reads TGCGCCAGCAGCCAAGGGCGGGGGGGGGCCTACGAGCAGTACTTC. The encoded protein is CASSQGRGGAYEQYF.

The chain carries TRBV2 and TRBJ1-2; 8 bases agree with TRBD1. Germline CDR1 SNHLY, CDR2 FYNNEI. Unmatched junction bases numbered 7, after V lost 6 bases and J lost 4 bases. The CDR3 is 14 amino acids. This CDR3 reads CASSGQGNPYGYTF. The CDR3 region has the DNA TGTGCCAGCAGCGGACAGGGAAACCCCTATGGCTACACCTTC.

The chain recombines TRBV2 with TRBJ1-2, with 9 nucleotides matching TRBD1. J gave up 2 bases and V 6 bases, and 7 bases lay outside the gene matches. Germline V lookup: CDR1 SNHLY, CDR2 FYNNEI. The CDR3 covers 15 residues. CDR3 sequence: CASRLGQGYNYGYTF. CDR3 DNA sequence: TGTGCCAGCAGGCTTGGACAGGGGTACAACTATGGCTACACCTTC.

CDR3 sequence (DNA): TGTGCCAGCAGTGTCGAAGAGGTTGAGGACTACGAGCAGTACTTC. Translated: CASSVEEVEDYEQYF. The chain joins TRBV6-1 to TRBJ2-7; D gene uncertain. Trimming shortened V by 4 bases and J by 3 bases, and 16 bases separated the two germline ends. There are 15 residues in the CDR3. From germline, CDR1 is MNHNS and CDR2 SASEGT.

The rearrangement links TRBV5-4 to TRBJ1-2, with TRBD1 matching 11 bases. The CDR3 length is 16 residues. V shed 2 bases and J 2 bases; nucleotides not matched to a gene: 5. Germline CDR1 reads SGHNT; CDR2 reads YYREEE (reference sequence). The CDR3 spells CASSFGTGGRNYGYTF. In DNA, the CDR3 is TGTGCCAGCAGCTTCGGGACAGGGGGTAGAAACTATGGCTACACCTTC.

This clone has a handful of counts. The chain joins TRBV19 to TRBJ2-7; 8 positions agree with TRBD2. The CDR3 length is 15 residues. J was trimmed by 2 bases and V by 4 bases; bases with no gene match: 7. From germline, CDR1 is LNHDA and CDR2 SQIVND (reference sequence). CDR3 protein: CASSTRRGGPYEQYF. DNA of the CDR3: TGTGCCAGTAGTACCCGACGGGGGGGCCCCTACGAGCAGTACTTC.

This rearrangement joins TRBV4-1 to TRBJ2-7; 9 bases agree with TRBD1. The CDR3 runs to 16 residues. In germline, CDR1 is MGHRA, CDR2 YSYEKL. V lost 5 bases to trimming and J lost 2 bases; unmatched junction nucleotides: 10. The CDR3 reads CASSRGGTGTTYEQYF. In nucleotides, the CDR3 is TGCGCCAGCAGCAGAGGAGGGACAGGGACAACCTACGAGCAGTACTTC.

The sample holds a few counts of this clone. This chain connects TRBV27 to TRBJ1-3; D is undetermined. Germline V gives CDR1 MNHEY, CDR2 SMNVEV (reference sequence). Trimming pared 7 bases from V and 2 bases from J, leaving 12 bases between. The CDR3 spans 14 residues. Written as DNA, the CDR3 is TGTGCCAGCAAGGAACAGTGGGCTGGAAACACCATATATTTT. This sequence encodes CASKEQWAGNTIYF.

The CDR3 is CATKQGQSYNEQFF. The CDR3 nucleotides read TGTGCCACCAAACAAGGACAGTCTTACAATGAGCAGTTCTTC. The rearrangement uses TRBV6-1 and TRBJ2-1; possibly TRBD1 for D (6 bases). CDR1 is MNHNS, CDR2 SASEGT, per germline. The CDR3 length is 14 residues. V lost 10 bases, J lost 4 bases, and 17 bases lay in between.

The rearrangement links TRBV5-5 to TRBJ1-5, with D tentatively TRBD1 (5 bases). The CDR3 consists of 16 residues. CDR1 SGHKS and CDR2 YYEKEE come from the germline V gene (reference sequence). The V end was cut by 3 bases, the J end by 1 base, with 14 bases between. CDR3 loop: CASSWGGRGSNQPQHF. CDR3 coding DNA: TGTGCCAGCAGCTGGGGCGGACGGGGGAGCAATCAGCCCCAGCATTTT.

The chain employs TRBV28 and TRBJ2-7; unclear D gene. V lost 8 bases and J lost 3, with 8 bases in between. The CDR3 consists of 11 residues. Germline loops: CDR1 MDHEN, CDR2 SYDVKM. The CDR3 reads CASSSVYEQYF. CDR3 bases: TGTGCCAGCTCCTCCGTCTACGAGCAGTACTTC.

V usage is TRBV2 and J usage is TRBJ2-7; the match to TRBD1 covers 7 bases. The germline CDR1 and CDR2 sequences are SNHLY and FYNNEI. V lost 6 bases, J lost 2 bases, and 7 bases stayed unmatched. The CDR3 consists of 14 residues. CDR3 coding DNA: TGTGCCAGCAGGGGGGACAGATACACCTACGAGCAGTACTTC. Residues: CASRGDRYTYEQYF.

The rearrangement links TRBV21-1 to TRBJ1-1. TRBV21-1 corresponds to a pseudogene. The CDR3 runs to 12 residues. Written as DNA, the CDR3 is TGTGCCAGCACCCAAGGGAGGGCTGAAGCTTTCTTT. It specifies CASTQGRAEAFF.

The chain recombines TRBV6-5 with TRBJ2-3; D is possibly TRBD1 (5 bases). Trimming pared 0 bases from V and 0 bases from J, leaving 7 bases between. The CDR3 is made up of 15 amino acids. The germline gives CDR1 MNHEY, CDR2 SVGAGI. The CDR3 loop reads CASSYSTDSTDTQYF. CDR3 nucleotide sequence: TGTGCCAGCAGTTACTCGACAGATAGCACAGATACGCAGTATTTT.

V and J are TRBV10-3 and TRBJ2-5; perhaps TRBD1 as D (6 bases). Germline-derived CDR1 and CDR2 are ENHRY and SYGVKD. The CDR3 consists of 13 residues. Trimming shortened V by 6 bases and J by 3 bases, and 11 bases separated the two germline ends. The CDR3 coding sequence is TGTGCCATCAGGGATAACAGGGAAGAGACCCAGTACTTC. It specifies CAIRDNREETQYF.

CDR3 sequence reads: CASSPPVGTVRLYGYTF. CDR3 DNA: TGTGCCAGCTCACCCCCGGTCGGGACAGTCCGCCTCTATGGCTACACCTTC. The V call is TRBV18, the J call TRBJ1-2; 7 bases map to TRBD1. Germline V lookup: CDR1 KGHSH, CDR2 LQKENI. J was trimmed by 4 bases and V by 3 bases; bases with no gene match: 14. CDR3 size: 17 residues. Together with reference TRBV18 and TRBJ1-2, the CDR3 gives the full variable domain: NAGVMQNPRHLVRRRGQEARLRCSPMKGHSHVYWYRQLPEEGLKFMVYLQKENIIDESGMPKERFSAEFPKEGPSILRIQQVVRGDSAAYFCASSPPVGTVRLYGYTFGSGTRLTVV.

This chain uses TRBV27 with TRBJ2-1; 7 bases are shared with TRBD1. The CDR3 runs 13 residues. Trimming took 5 bases from V and 5 from J; bases not matched to a gene: 3. The germline V gene has CDR1 MNHEY and CDR2 SMNVEV (reference sequence). Here the CDR3 reads CASSRQGNNEQFF. The CDR3 nucleotides are TGTGCCAGCAGTAGACAGGGAAACAATGAGCAGTTCTTC.

The V and J genes are TRBV14 and TRBJ1-4; possibly TRBD1 for D (6 bases). Germline V gene data show CDR1 as SGHDN and CDR2 as FVKESK. The CDR3 loop spans 15 amino acids. Trimming stripped 2 bases from V and 7 bases from J, with 14 bases between. The CDR3 region is CASSQRAGVGEKLFF. In DNA form, the CDR3 reads TGTGCCAGCAGCCAAAGAGCAGGGGTGGGTGAAAAACTGTTTTTT.